A selection of T cell receptor beta chains follows, all from one sample in a study of vaccination effects on CD4 cells after COVID-19. Which antigens these TCRs recognize remains unknown. Data came from immunoSEQ multiplex PCR; TCRdb stores just in-frame clones and leaves some out. The repertoire holds about 45,000 clones, with around 72% as singletons. Sequenced here: CD4+ T cells from PBMCs cultured with a peptide pool, sampled before COVID-19 vaccination. Source of these receptors: a human donor who had a prior SARS-CoV-2 infection. CDR3s include the opening cysteine and the closing phenylalanine or tryptophan. A D gene is named only where the DNA matches it firmly. Clone size is stated in some rows and not others, as once, few, many or a class when expanded.

J gene | CDR3 length | D gene | V gene | clone size | CDR3 DNA | CDR3 protein
TRBJ2-2 | 15 | - | TRBV3-1/TRBV3-2 | - | TGTGCCAGCAGCCACCTGGGGGAAGGCACCGGGGAGCTGTTTTTT | CASSHLGEGTGELFF
TRBJ1-2 | 13 | - | TRBV12-3/TRBV12-4 | - | TGTGCCAGCAGTTTTGGGTCCGCGGGGGGCTACACCTTC | CASSFGSAGGYTF
TRBJ1-2 | 15 | - | TRBV3-1/TRBV3-2 | few | TGTGCCAGCAGCCAATCCACAGGGTATTCGGGTGGCTACACCTTC | CASSQSTGYSGGYTF
TRBJ1-2 | 17 | - | TRBV12-5 | - | TGTGCTAGTGGTTTGGTCCCCCCCATCCGGGCACCCTATGGCTACACCTTC | CASGLVPPIRAPYGYTF
TRBJ1-4 | 14 | - | TRBV28 | - | TGTGCCAGCAGTTCAGAACACAGGGTTGAAAAACTGTTTTTT | CASSSEHRVEKLFF
TRBJ2-2 | 15 | TRBD2 | TRBV7-9 | - | TGTGCCAGCAGCTTACGGGGGGGGGACACCGGGGAGCTGTTTTTT | CASSLRGGDTGELFF
TRBJ2-1 | 12 | - | TRBV7-7 | - | TGTGCTAGCAGCACCGGTACGGGTGAGCAGTTCTTC | CASSTGTGEQFF
TRBJ2-7 | 16 | - | TRBV10-3 | - | TGTGCCATCAGTGAGTCCGAACGGACACCCCCCTACGAGCAGTACTTC | CAISESERTPPYEQYF
TRBJ1-6 | 15 | - | TRBV9 | - | TGTGCCAGCAGCACGGGCCACCATCAACCCTCACCCCTCCACTTT | CASSTGHHQPSPLHF
TRBJ2-1 | 16 | - | TRBV11-2 | - | TGTGCCAGCACCATAGGACAGCTCCGTTGGGACAATGAGCAGTTCTTC | CASTIGQLRWDNEQFF
TRBJ2-7 | 15 | - | TRBV5-1 | - | TGCGCCAGCAGCGCGGGGCAGACAGGGTCCTACGAGCAGTACTTC | CASSAGQTGSYEQYF
TRBJ2-5 | 13 | - | TRBV3-1/TRBV3-2 | - | TGTGCCAGCAGCCAATCAGCGTTAGAGACCCAGTACTTC | CASSQSALETQYF
TRBJ2-4 | 15 | - | TRBV4-2 | - | TGTGCCAGCAGCCAACCCAGAGGGGGCAAAAACATTCAGTACTTC | CASSQPRGGKNIQYF
TRBJ1-5 | 15 | TRBD1 | TRBV20-1 | few | TGCAGTGCTAGTGTACCGGACAGGGTGTCTCAGCCCCAGCATTTT | CSASVPDRVSQPQHF
TRBJ1-2 | 15 | - | TRBV4-3 | - | TGCGCCAGCAGCCCGTGGGTAGGGACGAACTATGGCTACACCTTC | CASSPWVGTNYGYTF
TRBJ2-1 | 17 | TRBD1 | TRBV7-8 | - | TGTGCCAGCAGCTCCGACAGGGGGCCTATCTCCTACAATGAGCAGTTCTTC | CASSSDRGPISYNEQFF
TRBJ2-1 | 16 | TRBD1 | TRBV11-3 | - | TGTGCCAGCAGCTTAGAAGGGACAGGGGTGAACAATGAGCAGTTCTTC | CASSLEGTGVNNEQFF
TRBJ2-1 | 12 | - | TRBV3-1/TRBV3-2 | - | TGTGCCAGCAGCCGCCGACAGAATGAGCAGTTCTTC | CASSRRQNEQFF
TRBJ2-7 | 14 | TRBD1 | TRBV30 | - | TGTGCCTGGAGACGTAACAGGGGGCCGTTAGAGCAGTACTTC | CAWRRNRGPLEQYF
TRBJ2-7 | 13 | TRBD1 | TRBV19 | - | TGTGCCAGTAGTAAGACAGGGGTCTACGAGCAGTACTTC | CASSKTGVYEQYF
TRBJ1-2 | 14 | TRBD1 | TRBV19 | few | TGTGCCAGTAGTAGAGGGGGCCGGGACTATGGCTACACCTTC | CASSRGGRDYGYTF
TRBJ1-4 | 15 | TRBD1 | TRBV18 | - | TGTGCCAGCTCACCTCCGGGACAGCGGAATGAAAAACTGTTTTTT | CASSPPGQRNEKLFF